This paragraph covers one TCR beta chain sequence. Its antigen is not identified. The data are from a study of post-analysis software for immune sequencing data. Study observations and caveats: Strong co-clustering by F measure was seen for same-batch samples. Higher frequency in patients than in controls was seen for about five TRBV segments, with TRBV5-6, TRBV5-1 and TRBV20-1 among them.

Trimming took 0 bases from V and 2 from J, leaving 11 bases between them. This CDR3 region has 16 residues. Germline assignment: CDR1 SGHDN and CDR2 FVKESK. cDNA libraries for TCR beta contained unique molecular identifiers. T cells numbering about 1 to 10 million gave rise to some 500,000 cDNA molecules. TCRdb fed the PCR reads into MiXCR, producing one record per CDR3 protein. The repertoire consists of roughly 200,000 distinct CDR3 sequences, with approximately 28% occurring once and the leading ten covering around 3.7%. Sequences were obtained from blood. The sequence was obtained from a girl aged 2-17 years with multiple sclerosis. The rearrangement joins TRBV14 to TRBJ2-1; D possibly corresponds to TRBD2 (7 bases). The CDR3 protein is CASSQEGGGAYNEQFF. The CDR3 nucleotides are TGTGCCAGCAGCCAAGAGGGAGGGGGGGCCTACAATGAGCAGTTCTTC.